This T cell receptor (beta chain) was identified during a study of tumor-infiltrating lymphocytes in oesophageal squamous cell carcinoma. TCRdb redid the calling of the PCR reads with MiXCR, one entry per CDR3 protein. The sample has just under 20,000 distinct CDR3 sequences; about two fifths are singletons. Only a few counts were recorded for this clonotype. CDR1 is MNHNS and CDR2 is SASEGT in the germline V gene. Trimming removed 5 bases from V and 0 bases from J, with 7 bases in between. The CDR3 covers 13 residues. The sequence derives from a male donor with esophageal squamous cell carcinoma. The rearrangement joins TRBV6-1 to TRBJ1-2; possible D gene TRBD1, 5 bases. Sequences were obtained from normal esophageal tissue next to the tumor. The CDR3 loop is CASSTGSNYGYTF. The CDR3 coding sequence is TGTGCCAGCAGTACAGGTTCTAACTATGGCTACACCTTC.